Shown below are 3 T cell receptor beta chains from a single sample sequenced in a study of T cell responses to AZD1222 COVID-19 vaccine. The protocol was immunoSEQ multiplex PCR, while the TCRdb copy is restricted to in-frame clones and leaves out a portion. The sample lists hundreds of thousands of clones; more than 85% were seen once. This sample comprised peripheral blood, obtained on day 0 of MenACWY control vaccination. The receptors shown here come from an adult in good health.

The rearrangement joins TRBV5-1 to TRBJ2-2, with 8 positions matching TRBD1. Losses at the gene ends were 3 bases for V and 1 base for J; bases not matched to a gene: 2. CDR1 is SGHRS, CDR2 YFSETQ, per germline. The CDR3 loop spans 15 amino acids. CDR3 DNA: TGCGCCAGCAGCTCCGGGACAGGGAACACCGGGGAGCTGTTTTTT. This codes for CASSSGTGNTGELFF.

The chain has TRBV7-6 and TRBJ1-5; perhaps TRBD1 as D (6 bases). CDR1 is SGHVS, CDR2 FNYEAQ, per germline. The CDR3 extends over 15 amino acids. The V end was cut by 5 bases, the J end by 6 bases, with 17 bases between. The CDR3 here is CASSPRDTIGQPQHF. The CDR3 bases are TGTGCCAGCAGCCCCCGGGACACCATAGGTCAGCCCCAGCATTTT. The whole variable domain, filled in from reference TRBV7-6 and TRBJ1-5, reads GAGVSQSPRYKVTKRGQDVALRCDPISGHVSLYWYRQALGQGPEFLTYFNYEAQQDKSGLPNDRFSAERPEGSISTLTIQRTEQRDSAMYRCASSPRDTIGQPQHFGDGTRLSIL.

This chain joins TRBV6-5 and TRBJ1-1, with D tentatively TRBD1 (5 bases). The CDR3 is 12 amino acids. V was shortened by 5 bases and J by 1 base, with 5 bases between the two germline ends. CDR1 and CDR2 (germline): MNHEY, SVGAGI. As DNA, the CDR3 is TGTGCCAGCAGTAGGGGGAACACTGAAGCTTTCTTT. This encodes CASSRGNTEAFF.